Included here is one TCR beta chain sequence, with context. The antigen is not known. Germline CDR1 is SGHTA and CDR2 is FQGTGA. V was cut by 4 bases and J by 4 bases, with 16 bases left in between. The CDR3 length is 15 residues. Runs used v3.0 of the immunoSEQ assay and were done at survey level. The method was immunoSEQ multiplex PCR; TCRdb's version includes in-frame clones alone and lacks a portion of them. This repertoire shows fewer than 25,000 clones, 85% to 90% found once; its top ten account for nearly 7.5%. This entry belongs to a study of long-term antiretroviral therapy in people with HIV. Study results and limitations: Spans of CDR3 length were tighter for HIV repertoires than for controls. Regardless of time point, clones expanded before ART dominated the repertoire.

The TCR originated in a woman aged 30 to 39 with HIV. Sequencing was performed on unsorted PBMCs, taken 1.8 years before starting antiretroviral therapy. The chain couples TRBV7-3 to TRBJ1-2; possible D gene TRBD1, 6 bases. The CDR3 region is CASSSRPGASYGYTF. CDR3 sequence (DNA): TGTGCCAGCAGCTCCCGACCAGGGGCCTCCTATGGCTACACCTTC.